This TCR beta chain was found in a study of T cells in Graves' hyperthyroidism and ophthalmopathy. Study results and limitations: Blood also showed most of the thyroid clonotypes that were expanded above 0.001.

In the case of this clonotype: Antigen: not known.

Amplification of TCR beta CDR3 regions used RNA as the template. HTBI primers were the set used in a first-round RT-PCR of the TCR CDR3. Via MiXCR, TCRdb re-called the multiplex PCR reads, giving one row per CDR3 protein. The sample has roughly 700,000 distinct CDR3 sequences, 14% seen once. A lack of ophthalmopathy progression within 18 months defined stable Graves' hyperthyroidism. Clinical symptoms, serum thyroxine, TRAb, thyroid ultrasound and orbital computed tomography informed diagnoses. Trimming cost V 7 bases and J 2 bases, with 13 bases left between them. This CDR3 contains 14 residues. Germline assignment: CDR1 LNHDA and CDR2 SQIVND (reference sequence).

Input material: blood. This TCR derives from a woman aged 18-29 years with Graves' hyperthyroidism. The chain joins TRBV19 to TRBJ2-3; D may be TRBD1 (6 bases). CDR3: CASTRGGVTDTQYF. CDR3 sequence (DNA): TGTGCCAGTACCCGAGGGGGTGTCACAGATACGCAGTATTTT.